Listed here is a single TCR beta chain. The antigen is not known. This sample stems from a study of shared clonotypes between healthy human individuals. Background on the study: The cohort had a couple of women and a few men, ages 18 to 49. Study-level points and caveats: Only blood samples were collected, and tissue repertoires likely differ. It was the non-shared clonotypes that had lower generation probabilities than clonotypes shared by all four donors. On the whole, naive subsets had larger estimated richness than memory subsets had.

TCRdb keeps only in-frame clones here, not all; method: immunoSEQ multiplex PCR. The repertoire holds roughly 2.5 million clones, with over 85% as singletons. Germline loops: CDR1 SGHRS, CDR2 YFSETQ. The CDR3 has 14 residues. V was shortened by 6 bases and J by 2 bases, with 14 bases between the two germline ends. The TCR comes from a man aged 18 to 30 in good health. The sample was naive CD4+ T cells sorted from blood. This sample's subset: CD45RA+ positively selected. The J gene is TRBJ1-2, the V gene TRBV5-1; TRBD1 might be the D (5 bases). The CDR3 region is CASTLHRDNYGYTF. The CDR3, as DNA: TGCGCCAGCACCTTACACCGGGACAACTATGGCTACACCTTC.